One and the same sample provided the 30 T cell receptor beta chains below, sequenced in a study of blood T cell repertoires in COVID-19. The table came from immunoSEQ multiplex PCR; TCRdb's copy has only in-frame clones and leaves some out. The table shows over 30,000 clones, with about 85% occurring only once. Sequencing used peripheral blood. Receptors originate from a woman of 80 years or more with active or convalescent COVID-19.

This chain connects TRBV2 to TRBJ2-1; 8 bases map to TRBD2. Trimming at V came to 1 base and at J to 8 bases, leaving 4 bases not matched to a gene. The CDR3 loop spans 14 amino acids. CDR1 SNHLY and CDR2 FYNNEI come from the germline V gene. CDR3 sequence: CASSEDSGGDEQFF. As DNA, the CDR3 is TGTGCCAGCAGTGAAGATTCGGGAGGGGATGAGCAGTTCTTC. Full variable domain (outside the CDR3, taken from reference TRBV2 and TRBJ2-1): EPEVTQTPSHQVTQMGQEVILRCVPISNHLYFYWYRQILGQKVEFLVSFYNNEISEKSEIFDDQFSVERPDGSNFTLKIRSTKLEDSAMYFCASSEDSGGDEQFFGPGTRLTVL.

The chain joins TRBV4-1 to TRBJ2-7; 8 positions match TRBD1. CDR1 and CDR2 from the germline V gene are MGHRA and YSYEKL. CDR3 length: 15 amino acids. V shed 0 bases, J shed 4 bases, and the junction held 5 bases outside the gene matches. CDR3 sequence reads: CASSQDAGGYYEQYF. For the CDR3, the DNA is TGCGCCAGCAGCCAAGATGCAGGGGGCTATTACGAGCAGTACTTC.

This sequence joins TRBV30 and TRBJ1-6; D is perhaps TRBD1 (5 bases). The CDR3 loop spans 14 amino acids. CDR1 is GTSNPN, CDR2 SVGIG, per germline (reference sequence). Trimming pared 4 bases from V and 9 bases from J, leaving 16 bases between. As DNA, the CDR3 is TGTGCCTGGAACGGGTGGAAGGACACTTCACCCCTCCACTTT. Translated: CAWNGWKDTSPLHF. Supplemented by reference TRBV30 and TRBJ1-6, the full variable domain reads SQTIHQWPATLVQPVGSPLSLECTVEGTSNPNLYWYRQAAGRGLQLLFYSVGIGQISSEVPQNLSASRPQDRQFILSSKKLLLSDSGFYLCAWNGWKDTSPLHFGNGTRLTVT.

The chain carries TRBV7-3 and TRBJ1-1; D is possibly TRBD1 (6 bases). Trimming stripped 5 bases from V and 6 bases from J, with 16 bases between. The CDR3 sequence is 14 residues long. CDR1 is SGHTA and CDR2 is FQGTGA in the germline V gene. The CDR3 DNA reads as TGTGCCAGCAGCCCCATACCCGACAGGTCTGAAGCTTTCTTT. Protein sequence: CASSPIPDRSEAFF.

The chain has TRBV2 and TRBJ2-5, with D unresolved. Germline-derived CDR1 and CDR2 are SNHLY and FYNNEI. The CDR3 is 12 residues long. The V and J ends lost 7 bases and 5 bases respectively, with 11 bases between them. The CDR3 coding sequence is TGTGCCAGCACCTCCTTGCGTGAGACCCAGTACTTC. This translates into CASTSLRETQYF.

This rearrangement joins TRBV6-5 to TRBJ2-1, with 7 bases matching TRBD1. This CDR3 is 15 amino acids long. V lost 5 bases, J lost 3 bases, and 7 bases stayed unmatched. Germline V gives CDR1 MNHEY, CDR2 SVGAGI. The CDR3 region has the DNA TGTGCCAGCAGTCCTACGACAGGGAACTACAATGAGCAGTTCTTC. Encoded protein: CASSPTTGNYNEQFF.

The chain uses TRBV5-6 and TRBJ2-7, with 7 bases matching TRBD1. This CDR3 is built from 14 residues. Germline trimming cut 6 bases from V and 1 base from J; bases unmatched to any gene: 7. The germline V gene has CDR1 SGHDT and CDR2 YYEEEE. The CDR3 DNA reads as TGTGCCAGCACCCCGACAGGGTTATCCTACGAGCAGTACTTC. Amino acid sequence: CASTPTGLSYEQYF. The full variable domain, completed using reference TRBV5-6 and TRBJ2-7, is DAGVTQSPTHLIKTRGQQVTLRCSPKSGHDTVSWYQQALGQGPQFIFQYYEEEERQRGNFPDRFSGHQFPNYSSELNVNALLLGDSALYLCASTPTGLSYEQYFGPGTRLTVT.

The chain combines TRBV27 with TRBJ2-5; D perhaps matches TRBD1 (5 bases). The germline gives CDR1 MNHEY, CDR2 SMNVEV (reference sequence). V was clipped by 7 bases and J by 5 bases, with 20 bases between them. This CDR3 contains 15 residues. In DNA, the CDR3 is TGTGCCAGCAAGCCGTCCGCCCAGGGTCGGGAGACCCAGTACTTC. It specifies CASKPSAQGRETQYF.

CDR3 in amino acids: CASSELVETGGAFF. CDR3 bases: TGTGCCAGCAGTGAATTAGTGGAGACAGGGGGAGCTTTCTTT. V and J are TRBV6-1 and TRBJ1-1, with 9 bases that match TRBD1. CDR3 length: 14 residues. CDR1 is MNHNS, CDR2 SASEGT, per germline. The junction had 8 bases not matched to a gene; V was cut back by 2 bases and J by 10 bases.

The chain recombines TRBV5-5 with TRBJ2-2; 9 bases align to TRBD1. Germline lookup yields CDR1 SGHKS and CDR2 YYEKEE (reference sequence). The CDR3 runs to 18 residues. V dropped 6 bases and J dropped 4; count of bases not matched to a gene: 16. The CDR3 region is CASIRLFRDRVTTGELFF. Here the CDR3 DNA reads TGTGCCAGCATACGACTTTTCCGGGACAGGGTGACCACCGGGGAGCTGTTTTTT.

V is TRBV5-1 and J is TRBJ2-1; 8 bases map to TRBD1. The CDR3 contains 16 residues. The germline gives CDR1 SGHRS, CDR2 YFSETQ. V dropped 0 bases and J dropped 6; count of bases not matched to a gene: 8. CDR3 nucleotides: TGCGCCAGCAGCTTGGCCGGACAGGGCCGATTCAATGAGCAGTTCTTC. Its translation: CASSLAGQGRFNEQFF.

This chain links TRBV28 with TRBJ1-3; 10 nucleotides agree with TRBD1. The V and J ends lost 5 bases and 4 bases, in that order; junction bases with no gene match: 5. This CDR3 region has 15 residues. The germline V gene has CDR1 MDHEN and CDR2 SYDVKM. The CDR3: CASSISGQGGNTIYF. CDR3 nucleotide sequence: TGTGCCAGCAGTATCTCGGGACAGGGGGGAAACACCATATATTTT.

The gene calls are TRBV3-1 (or the pseudogene TRBV3-2) and TRBJ1-1; D remains unclear. CDR3 length: 11 amino acids. The V end was cut by 7 bases, the J end by 7 bases, with 10 bases between. The germline gives CDR1 LGHDT, CDR2 YNNKEL (reference sequence). CDR3: CASNRGGEAFF. The CDR3 DNA sequence: TGTGCCAGCAACCGGGGTGGTGAAGCTTTCTTT.

The rearrangement uses TRBV11-2 and TRBJ2-7, with TRBD2 matching 10 bases. This CDR3 spans 15 amino acids. Germline V gene sequence: CDR1 SGHAT, CDR2 FQNNGV. With 0 bases clipped from V and 7 bases from J, the junction kept 6 bases outside the gene matches. The CDR3 spells CASSLDRGTSAEQYF. CDR3 coding DNA: TGTGCCAGCAGCTTAGATCGGGGGACTAGCGCTGAGCAGTACTTC. The full variable domain, in which reference TRBV11-2 and TRBJ2-7 provide the parts outside the CDR3, is EAGVAQSPRYKIIEKRQSVAFWCNPISGHATLYWYQQILGQGPKLLIQFQNNGVVDDSQLPKDRFSAERLKGVDSTLKIQPAKLEDSAVYLCASSLDRGTSAEQYFGPGTRLTVT.

This chain uses TRBV14 with TRBJ2-3; D remains unclear. The CDR3 length is 13 residues. CDR1 and CDR2 (germline): SGHDN, FVKESK. Deletions cut 1 base from V and 4 bases from J, with 6 bases between. CDR3 in amino acids: CASSQALADTQYF. CDR3 coding DNA: TGTGCCAGCAGCCAAGCGTTAGCAGATACGCAGTATTTT.

The chain links TRBV7-3 to TRBJ2-3; 16 bases match TRBD2. Per germline, CDR1 SGHTA and CDR2 FQGTGA. The V gene end was trimmed by 1 base and the J gene end by 1 base; junction bases not matched to a gene: 5. The CDR3 is made up of 19 amino acids. CDR3: CASSLRPGLAGGRTDTQYF. The CDR3 region has the DNA TGTGCCAGCAGCTTAAGGCCGGGACTAGCGGGGGGGCGCACAGATACGCAGTATTTT.

The chain combines TRBV3-1 (or the pseudogene TRBV3-2) with TRBJ1-1; 12 nucleotides line up with TRBD1. Germline lookup yields CDR1 LGHDT and CDR2 YNNKEL (reference sequence). This CDR3 has 15 amino acids. The V segment lost 5 bases and the J segment 4 bases; nucleotides outside the gene matches: 5. The CDR3 bases are TGTGCCAGCAGCAAGGGACAGGGGGCTGGCACTGAAGCTTTCTTT. Translation: CASSKGQGAGTEAFF.

The genes are TRBV6-5 and TRBJ2-7, with D possibly TRBD2 on 6 matching bases. V was pared by 6 bases and J by 7 bases, with 22 bases between. This CDR3 comprises 15 residues. Germline V gene sequence: CDR1 MNHEY, CDR2 SVGAGI. DNA for the CDR3: TGTGCCAGCAGGCCCTCCGGAGGGGCTCCTTTTGAGCAGTACTTC. Translated: CASRPSGGAPFEQYF.

This chain connects TRBV5-4 to TRBJ1-1; perhaps TRBD1 as D (6 bases). The germline V gene encodes CDR1 SGHNT and CDR2 YYREEE (reference sequence). Trimming took off 6 bases at V and 3 bases at J, with 24 bases between the two ends. There are 17 residues in the CDR3. The CDR3 DNA reads TGTGCCAGCACTAGGACAGCAAGTTTGGGGTCGGACACTGAAGCTTTCTTT. It specifies CASTRTASLGSDTEAFF.

This chain links TRBV20-1 with TRBJ1-6, with D possibly TRBD1 on 5 matching bases. The CDR3 runs to 14 residues. With 3 bases removed from V and 9 bases from J, the gap between germline ends came to 15 bases. Germline V gene sequence: CDR1 DFQATT, CDR2 SNEGSKA (reference sequence). As DNA, the CDR3 is TGCAGTGCTAGTATTGGCAGGGATGGTTCACCCCTCCACTTT. It codes for CSASIGRDGSPLHF.

The chain uses TRBV6-5 and TRBJ2-2; D is unclear. The V gene lost 7 bases and the J gene lost 8 bases, with 14 bases spanning the gap. In germline, CDR1 is MNHEY, CDR2 SVGAGI. The CDR3 contains 13 residues. The CDR3 spells CASTENGFGELFF. The CDR3, as DNA: TGTGCCAGCACGGAGAATGGTTTTGGGGAGCTGTTTTTT.

This sequence joins TRBV5-4 and TRBJ2-7, with D tentatively TRBD1 (6 bases). This CDR3 has 14 amino acids. From germline, CDR1 is SGHNT and CDR2 YYREEE (reference sequence). Trimming took 4 bases from V and 0 from J, leaving 11 bases between them. CDR3 sequence (DNA): TGTGCCAGCAGCCCGAGACAGGACTCCTACGAGCAGTACTTC. Residues: CASSPRQDSYEQYF.

The chain's CDR3 is CASSLAQTGVHEQYF. Written as DNA, the CDR3 is TGTGCCAGTAGTCTCGCCCAGACAGGGGTCCACGAGCAGTACTTC. The chain uses TRBV19 and TRBJ2-7; TRBD1 agrees at 8 bases. V shed 5 bases and J 5 bases; nucleotides not matched to a gene: 11. Germline assignment: CDR1 LNHDA and CDR2 SQIVND (reference sequence). There are 15 residues in the CDR3.

The sample holds a few counts of this clone. The CDR3 loop is CASSELGSSYNSPLHF. CDR3 DNA: TGTGCCAGCAGTGAATTGGGCAGCTCCTATAATTCACCCCTCCACTTT. The V and J genes are TRBV25-1 and TRBJ1-6; no firm D call. The V gene lost 1 base and the J gene lost 0 bases, with 7 bases spanning the gap. Germline V gene lookup returns CDR1 MGHDK and CDR2 SYGVNS. The CDR3 totals 16 residues.

The V call is TRBV12-3 or TRBV12-4, the J call TRBJ1-1; D is unresolved. Trimming removed 1 base at V and 3 bases at J, with 6 bases between. The CDR3 runs to 13 residues. The CDR3 DNA sequence: TGTGCCAGCAGTTTAGAGGCGGACACTGAAGCTTTCTTT. It is translated as CASSLEADTEAFF.

CDR3 nucleotide sequence: TGTGCCAGCAGCCGCGGCCGGGCGGGGAGCACAGATACGCAGTATTTT. Its translation is CASSRGRAGSTDTQYF. The rearrangement joins TRBV5-8 to TRBJ2-3, with D possibly matching TRBD2 (6 bases). There are 16 residues in the CDR3. V lost 4 bases to trimming and J lost 0 bases, with 15 bases between them. From germline, CDR1 is SGHTS and CDR2 YDEGEE.

The rearrangement joins TRBV5-1 to TRBJ1-5, with D tentatively TRBD1 (5 bases). The CDR3 runs 14 residues. CDR1 and CDR2 from the germline V gene are SGHRS and YFSETQ. The V gene lost 4 bases and the J gene lost 6 bases, with 14 bases spanning the gap. CDR3 DNA: TGCGCCAGCAGCCCCGCGATGGGGGGTCAGCCCCAGCATTTT. Encoded protein: CASSPAMGGQPQHF.

The chain has TRBV5-4 and TRBJ2-3, with D possibly matching TRBD1 (5 bases). V dropped 0 bases and J dropped 6 bases, with 14 bases sitting between them. The CDR3 contains 15 residues. Looked up from germline, CDR1 is SGHNT and CDR2 is YYREEE (reference sequence). This chain's CDR3 is CASSLEGIRADTQYF. The DNA for the CDR3 is TGTGCCAGCAGCTTGGAGGGGATTAGAGCTGATACGCAGTATTTT.

In this sample, this clone turned up a few times. V and J are TRBV5-1 and TRBJ1-3; D uncertain. V shed 7 bases and J shed 0 bases, with 14 bases lying between them. The CDR3 runs to 15 residues. Germline V gives CDR1 SGHRS, CDR2 YFSETQ. CDR3 sequence: CASSTDGSSGNTIYF. The CDR3, as DNA: TGCGCCAGCTCAACCGACGGGAGCTCTGGAAACACCATATATTTT. Full variable domain (rest looked up from reference TRBV5-1 and TRBJ1-3): KAGVTQTPRYLIKTRGQQVTLSCSPISGHRSVSWYQQTPGQGLQFLFEYFSETQRNKGNFPGRFSGRQFSNSRSEMNVSTLELGDSALYLCASSTDGSSGNTIYFGEGSWLTVV.

This chain uses TRBV2 with TRBJ1-2; 10 bases line up with TRBD1. CDR1 and CDR2 from the germline V gene are SNHLY and FYNNEI. The J segment lost 8 bases and the V segment lost 6 bases, leaving 21 bases of the junction unmatched. The CDR3 is 18 amino acids. The CDR3 coding sequence is TGTGCCAGCAGCCTCCACCGGGACAGGGGAGGTTTGTTTTACGGCTACACCTTC. Protein: CASSLHRDRGGLFYGYTF.